The present T cell receptor (beta chain) was sequenced within a study of shared clonotypes between healthy human individuals. With respect to this clone: Its antigen is still unknown.

The V end lost 4 bases, the J end lost 4 bases, and 11 bases lay between the germline ends. Germline V gives CDR1 SEHNR, CDR2 FQNEAQ (reference sequence). This CDR3 has 13 amino acids. Whole-study results and caveats: Naive subsets usually exceeded memory subsets in estimated richness.

CD45RO-negative cells were positively selected for CCR7, leaving out terminally differentiated effector memory CD45RA+ cells. Original processing notes: Because ImmunoSEQ provided only junction sequences with no quality scores, the filtering differed. Assay used: immunoSEQ multiplex PCR; TCRdb lists only in-frame clones, some missing. V, J and clone size derive from that table, while D and trimming were established from the DNA sequence. The sample lists around 2,100,000 clones, approximately 95% occurring once. The chain carries TRBV7-9 and TRBJ2-7; D remains unclear. The sequenced material came from naive CD8+ T cells sorted from blood. The TCR originated in a man aged 18 to 35 in good health. CDR3 sequence: CASSSSEAYEQYF. The CDR3 nucleotides read TGTGCCAGCAGCTCAAGTGAGGCGTACGAGCAGTACTTC.